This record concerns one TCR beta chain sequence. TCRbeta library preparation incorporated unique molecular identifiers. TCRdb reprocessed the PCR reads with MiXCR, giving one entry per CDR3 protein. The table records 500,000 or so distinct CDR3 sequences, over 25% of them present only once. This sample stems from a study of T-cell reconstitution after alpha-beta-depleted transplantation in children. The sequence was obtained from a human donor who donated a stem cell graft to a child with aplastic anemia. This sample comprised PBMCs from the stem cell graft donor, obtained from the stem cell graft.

The CDR3 DNA follows: TGTGCCAGCTCACCGGAAAGGGACAGGGGATATGGCTACACCTTC. Encoded protein: CASSPERDRGYGYTF. The chain recombines TRBV18 with TRBJ1-2, with 10 positions matching TRBD1. The germline V gene has CDR1 KGHSH and CDR2 LQKENI. This CDR3 region has 15 residues. The V gene end was trimmed by 3 bases and the J gene end by 5 bases; junction bases not matched to a gene: 6. Variable domain in full (rest from reference TRBV18 and TRBJ1-2): NAGVMQNPRHLVRRRGQEARLRCSPMKGHSHVYWYRQLPEEGLKFMVYLQKENIIDESGMPKERFSAEFPKEGPSILRIQQVVRGDSAAYFCASSPERDRGYGYTFGSGTRLTVV.